This T cell receptor (beta chain) was captured in a study of PD-L1 blockade in urothelial cancer. Study in general: Patients started atezolizumab in about 2014, 1,200 mg intravenously every 3 weeks. Earlier, patients had received 0 to 3 chemotherapy regimens. Among blood samples, the median T cell count was some 140,000.

Time point specified: peripheral blood 6 weeks after treatment start. Patients in the study were battling locally advanced or metastatic urothelial carcinoma. TCRdb keeps only in-frame clones here, not all; method: immunoSEQ multiplex PCR. The sample shows about 46,000 clones, approximately 85% of them seen only once. This clone was seen a few times. The CDR3 covers 15 residues. The ends lost 2 bases at V and 3 bases at J; junction bases unmatched: 7. Germline V lookup: CDR1 MNHEY, CDR2 SMNVEV (reference sequence). This receptor was identified in a man aged 50-60 years with urothelial cancer. Sequencing was performed on PBMCs, taken around atezolizumab (anti-PD-L1) treatment. The gene calls are TRBV27 and TRBJ2-7, with 7 bases aligning to TRBD1. CDR3 loop: CASSLRGGRGYEQYF. DNA for the CDR3: TGTGCCAGCAGTTTAAGAGGGGGCAGGGGCTACGAGCAGTACTTC.